This entry lists 9 T cell receptor beta chains sequenced from one sample in a study of tumor-infiltrating lymphocytes in primary liver carcinoma. TCR beta cDNA was made from 450 to 500 ng total RNA with a constant-region primer. Researchers made the TCR beta libraries by running three nested multiplex PCR rounds with slightly modified ARM-PCR. Running around 9 cycles apiece, the first two PCR rounds relied on TRBV1-TRBV30 forward primers together with a C-beta reverse primer. TCRdb reprocessed the multiplex PCR reads via MiXCR and lists one record per CDR3 protein. The sample has about 66,000 distinct CDR3 sequences, about 65% seen once. Starting material for RNA and DNA co-extraction consisted of about 20-30 mg of unsorted bulk tissue. Sequencing was done on a sample of liver tumor tissue from sampling region 4. Subset noted: tumor region T4, right-lateral pole. The receptor source for this set is a man between 35 and 55 years old with primary liver carcinoma and hepatitis B virus infection.

Concerning this clonotype: The junction shows a germline mismatch at one end, possibly a read error. This chain connects TRBV4-2 to TRBJ1-1, with D tentatively TRBD1 (5 bases). The CDR3 runs 14 residues. Per germline, CDR1 LGHNA and CDR2 YNFKEQ. Here the CDR3 DNA reads TGTGCCAGAAGCCGGGGGGTAGAGAACACTAAAGCTTTCTTT. Translation: CARSRGVENTKAFF.

Concerning this clonotype itself: A single base separates this from a much larger clone, so it may be a read error. This chain links TRBV11-1 with TRBJ2-2; D unresolved. CDR1 and CDR2 (germline): SGHAT, FQDESV (reference sequence). This CDR3 has 13 amino acids. The ends were cut back, 2 bases at V and 7 bases at J, with 8 bases in the middle. The CDR3: CASSLPAGGELFF. For the CDR3, the DNA is TGTGCCAGCAGCTTACCAGCCGGCGGGGAGCTGTTTTTT.

With regard to this clonotype: At one of its ends the junction is not consistent with the germline gene, which may arise from a read error. The rearrangement joins TRBV4-3 to TRBJ2-7; TRBD2 might be the D (7 bases). In germline, CDR1 is LGHNA, CDR2 YSLEER. This CDR3 region has 15 residues. The CDR3 region is CTSSQDRGAGDEQYF. For the CDR3, the DNA is TGCACCAGTAGCCAAGATAGGGGGGCGGGAGACGAGCAGTACTTC.

This rearrangement joins TRBV11-2 to TRBJ1-1; TRBD1 is a possible D gene (6 bases). The CDR3 is made up of 16 amino acids. Trimming pared 6 bases from V and 4 bases from J, leaving 21 bases between. Looked up from germline, CDR1 is SGHAT and CDR2 is FQNNGV. The chain's CDR3 is CASSLGRAGAFTEAFF. CDR3 nucleotides: TGTGCCAGCAGTCTAGGTAGGGCAGGGGCCTTCACTGAAGCTTTCTTT.

This clonotype was recorded once. The junction departs from germline at one end; a sequencing error may be responsible. This sequence joins TRBV6-5 and TRBJ2-1; perhaps TRBD2 as D (7 bases). Per germline, CDR1 MNHEY and CDR2 SVGAGI. The CDR3 has 15 amino acids. The CDR3 DNA is TGTGCCAGCAGTAGGGGGGGTGTTAGGGGGAATGAGCAGTTTTTC. It codes for CASSRGGVRGNEQFF.

This clonotype was seen at least ten times. This chain joins TRBV28 and TRBJ2-7, with 9 bases fitting TRBD1. The junction had 6 bases not matched to a gene; V was cut back by 5 bases and J by 1 base. Per germline, CDR1 MDHEN and CDR2 SYDVKM. CDR3 length equals 15 residues. The CDR3 loop reads CASSRGGQGSYEQYF. In nucleotides, the CDR3 is TGTGCCAGCAGTAGGGGGGGACAGGGTTCCTACGAGCAGTACTTC.

Comments on this clonotype: Germline is not matched at one junction end, which may reflect a read error. This chain joins TRBV10-2 and TRBJ1-1, with D hard to call. The CDR3 spans 11 residues. In germline, CDR1 is WSHSY, CDR2 SAAADI. The DNA of the CDR3 is TGCGCCAGTAGTGAGTACACTGAAACTTCCTTT. It encodes CASSEYTETSF.

The chain carries TRBV11-3 and TRBJ1-1; 7 bases are shared with TRBD1. Germline V gene data show CDR1 as SGHNT and CDR2 as YENEEA. With V trimmed by 5 bases and J by 0 bases, 12 bases remained unmatched. The CDR3 sequence is 17 residues long. The CDR3 nucleotides are TGTGCCAGCAGCCCGGGACAGAGGTCCGCTTTGAACACTGAAGCTTTCTTT. It yields the protein CASSPGQRSALNTEAFF. The full variable domain, with the rest looked up from reference TRBV11-3 and TRBJ1-1, is EAGVVQSPRYKIIEKKQPVAFWCNPISGHNTLYWYLQNLGQGPELLIRYENEEAVDDSQLPKDRFSAERLKGVDSTLKIQPAELGDSAVYLCASSPGQRSALNTEAFFGQGTRLTVV.

In regard to this clonotype: Compared with germline, one end of the junction differs, possibly owing to a read error. The rearrangement joins TRBV4-1 to TRBJ2-3, with D maybe TRBD1 (6 bases). The CDR3 runs 14 residues. Germline-derived CDR1 and CDR2 are MGHRA and YSYEKL. This CDR3 reads CPSSQVQGPDTQYF. The CDR3 DNA reads as TGCCCCAGCAGTCAAGTACAGGGACCTGATACGCAGTATTTT.